Below are 24 T cell receptor beta chains sequenced from a single sample in a study of blood T cell repertoires in COVID-19 (dated by TCRdb to 2020 to 2022). The library was built by means of the immunoSEQ multiplex PCR assay. The table was pulled from immuneACCESS by TCRdb, which kept in-frame rearrangements only. Such tables lose some clones; where checked, under half of the loss comes from unresolved V genes, and the rest has no known cause. Present in this sample are a few hundred thousand clones, roughly 84% of which were seen just once. The ten biggest clones cover approximately 3% of the sample. What was sequenced was PBMCs or T cells enriched from blood (not recorded which). The origin of the receptors is a woman aged 30 to 39 who had recovered from COVID-19.

The chain carries TRBV5-1 and TRBJ2-3; TRBD2 matches 7 bases. Germline V gene data show CDR1 as SGHRS and CDR2 as YFSETQ. V was clipped by 6 bases and J by 0 bases; unmatched bases: 4. CDR3 length: 14 amino acids. The CDR3 protein is CASTAGESTDTQYF. CDR3 DNA: TGCGCCAGCACGGCGGGAGAGAGCACAGATACGCAGTATTTT.

This clone was seen a few times. The chain combines TRBV7-9 with TRBJ1-5; D gene uncertain. CDR1 and CDR2 from the germline V gene are SEHNR and FQNEAQ (reference sequence). With 5 bases removed from V and 7 bases from J, the gap between germline ends came to 6 bases. The CDR3 has 11 residues. CDR3 loop: CASSQKQPQHF. The CDR3 DNA sequence: TGTGCCAGCAGCCAAAAACAGCCCCAGCATTTT.

In its sample, this clone was seen once. The chain combines TRBV2 with TRBJ1-1, with 10 bases aligning to TRBD1. Germline assignment: CDR1 SNHLY and CDR2 FYNNEI. The CDR3 spans 12 residues. Unmatched junction bases numbered 5, after V lost 6 bases and J lost 10 bases. The CDR3 spells CASRLDRGGAFF. Written as DNA, the CDR3 is TGTGCCAGCAGGCTGGACAGGGGGGGAGCTTTCTTT.

This sequence joins TRBV29-1 and TRBJ2-3; possible D gene TRBD2, 5 bases. There are 11 residues in the CDR3. The germline CDR1 and CDR2 sequences are SQVTM and ANQGSEA. Trimming took 3 bases from V and 8 from J, leaving 9 bases between them. CDR3 in DNA: TGCAGCGTTGACAGCGGCGGTACGCAGTATTTT. Encoded protein: CSVDSGGTQYF.

This clone has a single count. J is TRBJ1-5 and V is TRBV28, with D possibly being TRBD1 (5 bases). V dropped 5 bases and J dropped 3 bases, with 11 bases sitting between them. The germline V gene has CDR1 MDHEN and CDR2 SYDVKM. The CDR3 sequence is 14 residues long. In nucleotides, the CDR3 is TGTGCCAGCAGTGGACACTTCCCCAATCAGCCCCAGCATTTT. Translating gives CASSGHFPNQPQHF.

This clone was seen a few times. The CDR3 is CAISGTGEENSPLHF. The CDR3 DNA reads as TGTGCCATCAGCGGGACAGGGGAAGAGAATTCACCCCTCCACTTT. The genes are TRBV10-3 and TRBJ1-6; 10 bases are shared with TRBD1. Germline V lookup: CDR1 ENHRY, CDR2 SYGVKD. CDR3 length equals 15 residues. J was trimmed by 7 bases and V by 6 bases; bases with no gene match: 6.

This chain joins TRBV19 and TRBJ2-1; TRBD2 agrees at 11 bases. This CDR3 comprises 17 residues. Germline values: CDR1 LNHDA, CDR2 SQIVND (reference sequence). V shed 4 bases, J shed 4 bases, and the junction held 9 bases outside the gene matches. CDR3: CASSNSRLAGLYNEQFF. CDR3 nucleotide sequence: TGTGCCAGTAGTAACTCCAGACTAGCGGGGCTATACAATGAGCAGTTCTTC.

V usage is TRBV19 and J usage is TRBJ2-3, with 11 bases identical to TRBD2. This CDR3 comprises 16 residues. CDR1 LNHDA and CDR2 SQIVND come from the germline V gene (reference sequence). The V gene end was trimmed by 3 bases and the J gene end by 4 bases; junction bases not matched to a gene: 6. The CDR3 nucleotides read TGTGCCAGTAGTATTATAGCGGGGGGGCCTGCAGATACGCAGTATTTT. Encoded protein: CASSIIAGGPADTQYF. The whole variable domain, filled in from reference TRBV19 and TRBJ2-3, reads DGGITQSPKYLFRKEGQNVTLSCEQNLNHDAMYWYRQDPGQGLRLIYYSQIVNDFQKGDIAEGYSVSREKKESFPLTVTSAQKNPTAFYLCASSIIAGGPADTQYFGPGTRLTVL.

This clone has just a few counts. V usage is TRBV28 and J usage is TRBJ1-1; 11 bases line up with TRBD1. This CDR3 has 16 residues. CDR1 and CDR2 from the germline V gene are MDHEN and SYDVKM. With V trimmed by 5 bases and J by 3 bases, 8 bases remained unmatched. CDR3 protein: CASSVIWGQGDTEAFF. The CDR3 nucleotides read TGTGCCAGCAGTGTAATCTGGGGACAGGGGGACACTGAAGCTTTCTTT.

This chain connects TRBV13 to TRBJ1-1; D gene uncertain. V gave up 5 bases and J gave up 6 bases, with 10 bases separating them. The CDR3 has 12 residues. Germline V CDR1 and CDR2: PRHDT, FYEKMQ (reference sequence). CDR3 in amino acids: CASSPGGPEAFF. The CDR3 DNA reads as TGTGCCAGCAGCCCAGGAGGACCTGAAGCTTTCTTT. The entire variable domain, with the rest obtained from reference TRBV13 and TRBJ1-1, is as follows: AAGVIQSPRHLIKEKRETATLKCYPIPRHDTVYWYQQGPGQDPQFLISFYEKMQSDKGSIPDRFSAQQFSDYHSELNMSSLELGDSALYFCASSPGGPEAFFGQGTRLTVV.

This chain joins TRBV5-1 and TRBJ2-1; 8 bases are shared with TRBD2. V shed 3 bases and J 5 bases; nucleotides not matched to a gene: 13. CDR1 is SGHRS and CDR2 is YFSETQ in the germline V gene. The CDR3 is 17 residues long. CDR3 DNA sequence: TGCGCCAGCAGCTACAACCAATACGGGACTAGTAACAATGAGCAGTTCTTC. This codes for CASSYNQYGTSNNEQFF. Variable domain in full (rest from reference TRBV5-1 and TRBJ2-1): KAGVTQTPRYLIKTRGQQVTLSCSPISGHRSVSWYQQTPGQGLQFLFEYFSETQRNKGNFPGRFSGRQFSNSRSEMNVSTLELGDSALYLCASSYNQYGTSNNEQFFGPGTRLTVL.

This chain links TRBV9 with TRBJ1-4, with 8 positions matching TRBD1. Unmatched junction bases numbered 11, after V lost 2 bases and J lost 8 bases. This CDR3 spans 16 amino acids. The germline V gene encodes CDR1 SGDLS and CDR2 YYNGEE. CDR3 DNA sequence: TGTGCCAGCAGCGTTGAGACAGGGGTAATCAACGAAAAACTGTTTTTT. It yields the protein CASSVETGVINEKLFF.

J is TRBJ2-5 and V is TRBV7-9, with 11 bases aligning to TRBD1. J lost 4 bases, V lost 0 bases, and 1 base had no gene match. Germline CDR1 SEHNR, CDR2 FQNEAQ (reference sequence). The CDR3 runs to 15 residues. The CDR3 loop reads CASSLAGTGGETQYF. The DNA of the CDR3 is TGTGCCAGCAGCTTAGCGGGGACAGGGGGAGAGACCCAGTACTTC.

The V and J genes are TRBV7-9 and TRBJ1-3; 8 nucleotides agree with TRBD1. Germline V gives CDR1 SEHNR, CDR2 FQNEAQ (reference sequence). Unmatched junction bases numbered 1, after V lost 2 bases and J lost 1 base. CDR3 length: 15 residues. The CDR3 loop is CASSLNRGSGNTIYF. For the CDR3, the DNA is TGTGCCAGCAGCTTAAACAGGGGGTCTGGAAACACCATATATTTT.

This rearrangement joins TRBV6-1 to TRBJ1-1; D not certain. Germline CDR1 reads MNHNS; CDR2 reads SASEGT. The ends were cut back, 2 bases at V and 6 bases at J, with 4 bases in the middle. The CDR3 loop spans 11 amino acids. The CDR3 DNA sequence: TGTGCCAGCAGTGAACGGGCTGAAGCTTTCTTT. Its protein is CASSERAEAFF.

The chain is built from TRBV6-5 and TRBJ2-5; 9 bases align to TRBD2. The J segment lost 5 bases and the V segment lost 10 bases, leaving 11 bases of the junction unmatched. The CDR3 is 14 residues long. The germline CDR1 and CDR2 sequences are MNHEY and SVGAGI. CDR3 region: CATAIIAGAETQYF. DNA for the CDR3: TGTGCCACGGCCATAATAGCGGGAGCGGAGACCCAGTACTTC.

The gene calls are TRBV7-2 and TRBJ2-1; 10 nucleotides agree with TRBD2. The CDR3 is 15 amino acids. Trimming at V came to 4 bases and at J to 6 bases, leaving 6 bases not matched to a gene. Germline V lookup: CDR1 SGHTA, CDR2 FQGNSA. The CDR3 here is CASSSPGTSVNEQFF. As DNA, the CDR3 is TGTGCCAGCAGCTCTCCCGGGACTAGCGTCAATGAGCAGTTCTTC.

V is TRBV2 and J is TRBJ1-2; 10 bases are a match to TRBD1. With V trimmed by 6 bases and J by 5 bases, 6 bases remained unmatched. CDR1 is SNHLY and CDR2 is FYNNEI in the germline V gene. The CDR3 has 14 residues. This chain's CDR3 is CASRAGQGRYGYTF. The DNA for the CDR3 is TGTGCCAGCAGAGCGGGACAGGGGAGATATGGCTACACCTTC.

The V gene is TRBV21-1, the J gene TRBJ2-3; TRBD1 reflects the table's D call only, with no check against the DNA. TRBV21-1 is flagged as a pseudogene. This CDR3 comprises 16 residues. CDR3 region: CASKTYRSSSTDTQYF. Written as DNA, the CDR3 is TGTGCCAGCAAGACTTACAGGAGTTCTAGCACAGATACGCAGTATTTT.

V is TRBV7-2 and J is TRBJ2-4, with 8 nucleotides matching TRBD2. V trimming: 1 base; J trimming: 0 bases; junction bases outside the gene matches: 8. CDR1 and CDR2 from the germline V gene are SGHTA and FQGNSA. This CDR3 region has 18 residues. The CDR3 DNA sequence: TGTGCCAGCAGCTTAGGGCTAGCGGGCCTCCTAGCCAAAAACATTCAGTACTTC. It yields the protein CASSLGLAGLLAKNIQYF.

As for this clone: The junction shows a germline mismatch at one end, possibly a read error. The chain has TRBV7-7 and TRBJ1-4; TRBD1 is a possible D gene (5 bases). Looked up from germline, CDR1 is SSHAT and CDR2 is FNYEAQ (reference sequence). The CDR3 loop spans 13 amino acids. The CDR3 coding sequence is TGTGCTAGCAGCTCCGGGGGGGGTGAAAAACTGTTTTTT. As protein: CASSSGGGEKLFF.

This chain joins TRBV2 and TRBJ1-4; 8 nucleotides match TRBD1. Germline-derived CDR1 and CDR2 are SNHLY and FYNNEI. Losses at the gene ends were 3 bases for V and 2 bases for J; bases not matched to a gene: 8. This CDR3 region has 17 residues. The CDR3: CASSEARGHGTNEKLFF. The CDR3 DNA follows: TGTGCCAGCAGTGAGGCCAGGGGGCATGGTACTAATGAAAAACTGTTTTTT.

The V call is TRBV7-2, the J call TRBJ1-2; 8 bases line up with TRBD1. The junction had 12 bases not matched to a gene; V was cut back by 4 bases and J by 5 bases. This CDR3 region has 16 residues. CDR1 SGHTA and CDR2 FQGNSA come from the germline V gene. The CDR3 here is CASSSWTAGGFYGYTF. The CDR3 DNA reads as TGTGCCAGCAGCTCCTGGACGGCAGGGGGCTTTTATGGCTACACCTTC.

This clone was found once. The gene calls are TRBV5-1 and TRBJ1-1, with 7 bases identical to TRBD1. Germline V gene data show CDR1 as SGHRS and CDR2 as YFSETQ. V trimming: 4 bases; J trimming: 1 base; junction bases outside the gene matches: 1. The CDR3 contains 13 residues. The CDR3 DNA reads as TGCGCCAGCAGCGACAGGGAGAACACTGAAGCTTTCTTT. It encodes CASSDRENTEAFF.